The entry that follows covers one T cell receptor beta chain sequence. There is no known antigen for this receptor. No much larger clone is present one base from it, and per-base qualities are unavailable. For CDR1 and CDR2, the germline V gene (reference sequence) lists DFQATT and SNEGSKA. From the cysteine up to the phenylalanine, the CDR3 has a length of 14 residues. Here the CDR3 DNA is all that survives: 42 bases in frame from base 1. To demonstrate the VDJtools post-analysis software, TCR beta repertoires were profiled from the peripheral blood of 10 to 15 young patients with multiple sclerosis. The patients with multiple sclerosis were children and adolescents between roughly 6 and 17 years of age. This sample stems from a study of post-analysis software for immune sequencing data (dated by TCRdb to 2015 to 2017). For the study in its entirety: Disease courses on record covered relapsing-remitting, secondary progressive and progressive-relapsing multiple sclerosis, though some patients had no subtype annotation. The patient repertoires were compared against approximately ten previously published healthy control repertoires obtained from donors aged 6 to 25 years. A subset of samples was prepared in parallel using single-end sample barcoding, then pooled and co-amplified after Illumina adapter ligation.

The method was PCR. Sequenced using an Illumina HiSeq 2500. To reduce PCR and sequencing biases, unique molecular identifiers were built into the TCR beta cDNA libraries. Every 1 to 10 million input T cells yielded 500,000 or so cDNA molecules, meaning each molecule approximated one T cell. The patient libraries were prepared and sequenced using the same protocol as the earlier healthy control dataset. Within a given batch, samples were prepared together, multiplexed and sequenced on the same HiSeq lane. On the study's bioinformatics: MIGEC handled the raw barcoded reads, throwing out single-read molecular identifier groups before consensus assembly and CDR3 extraction. Clonotype tables were post-analysed with VDJtools, and diversity was normalized by down-sampling all datasets to the smallest sample size. To correct batch-related cross-sample contamination, repertoire overlap clustering matched CDR3 amino acid sequences but not nucleotide sequences. TCRdb trimmed the raw reads at Q25, called clones with MiXCR and kept productive beta chains. Identical CDR3 protein sequences are pooled into one entry, listed with their most common genes and DNA. The V and J calls shown here were made by TCRdb, not taken from the authors' results. In all, the sample holds 750,000 to 950,000 distinct CDR3 sequences, and about 57% of those were seen once. The ten top clones hold approximately 4.2% of the sample.

Points the paper makes about the study in general: Roughly 5 TRBV segments, including TRBV5-6, TRBV5-1 and TRBV20-1, were significantly more frequent in patients than controls. Significantly lower normalized Chao1 diversity was found in multiple sclerosis patients than in controls, suggesting substantial peripheral T-cell clonal expansion. The control group was slightly older than the multiple sclerosis patient group. Direct clustering with F measure showed strong co-clustering of samples prepared in the same batch, prompting a batch-effect correction.

The chain was built from TRBV20-1 and TRBJ2-7; 9 middle bases align to TRBD2. The J call is uncertain, as TRBJ2-4 better fits the DNA end. The receptor was derived from a girl between 5 and 17 years old with multiple sclerosis. The material sequenced was blood. The CDR3 reads CSARLAGGRDIQYF. The nucleotide sequence reads TGCAGTGCTAGACTGGCGGGGGGGAGGGACATTCAGTACTTC.